This T cell receptor (beta chain) was profiled in a study of T cells in Graves' hyperthyroidism and ophthalmopathy. In its sample, this clonotype was seen many times. Amplification of TCR beta CDR3 regions used RNA as the template. Researchers ran a first-round RT-PCR on the TCR CDR3 using the HTBI primer set. TCRdb redid the calling of the multiplex PCR reads with MiXCR, one entry per CDR3 protein. The sample includes some 560,000 distinct CDR3 sequences, about 14% of them seen just once. When ophthalmopathy did not progress within 18 months, Graves' hyperthyroidism was considered stable. V gave up 2 bases and J gave up 2 bases, with 11 bases separating them. Germline V gives CDR1 SGHRS, CDR2 YFSETQ. The CDR3 spans 15 residues.

The TCR sequence derives from a woman aged 40-49 years with Graves' hyperthyroidism. The chain is built from TRBV5-1 and TRBJ2-1, with a possible D match to TRBD2 (6 bases). The sequenced material came from blood. The CDR3 DNA is TGCGCCAGCAGCTTAGATAGCGGTACCTACAATGAGCAGTTCTTC. Translation: CASSLDSGTYNEQFF.